This TCR beta chain derives from a study of T-cell reconstitution after alpha-beta-depleted transplantation in children. This clonotype has at least ten counts. This CDR3 region has 14 residues. Germline CDR1 and CDR2: SEHNR and FQNEAQ (reference sequence). Between the trimmed V and J ends, which lost 1 base and 6 bases, there was a span of 12 bases. For TCRbeta, the library was prepared with unique molecular identifiers. TCRdb ran MiXCR on the PCR reads and lists one entry per CDR3 protein. There are about 260,000 distinct CDR3 sequences in the sample; under 9.5% occur only once, and 6.3% lies in the top ten.

The source of this sequence is a male patient younger than 18 who had a stem cell transplant for acute lymphoblastic leukemia, so the T cells may come from the graft donor. Sequencing was performed on PBMCs, mostly from graft donor cells, taken 180 days after TCRalphabeta/CD19-depleted stem cell transplant. V and J are TRBV7-9 and TRBJ1-1, with D tentatively TRBD1 (6 bases). CDR3 in amino acids: CASSLGGLGAEAFF. CDR3 DNA sequence: TGTGCCAGCAGCTTAGGGGGGCTTGGCGCTGAAGCTTTCTTT.